This T cell receptor beta chain was identified during a study of blood T cell repertoires in COVID-19. Study context: Donors in the United States, Italy and Spain gave samples during acute or convalescent COVID-19. T cells, B-cell-depleted T cells, or PBMCs supplied cDNA or gDNA.

Germline CDR1 LGHDT, CDR2 YNNKEL (reference sequence). With 4 bases removed from V and 6 bases from J, the gap between germline ends came to 11 bases. This CDR3 spans 13 amino acids. In the authors' workflow: The assay estimated nucleated cells by amplifying reference gene primers. Clones were sequenced by immunoSEQ multiplex PCR, and TCRdb holds only the in-frame ones, with some missing. The V and J calls and clone size were taken over from that table, and D and trimming were inferred from the DNA. Altogether 130,000 to 150,000 clones are present, roughly 76% being singletons, with the ten largest covering 7% to 9%.

The TCR was taken from a human donor with acute or convalescent COVID-19. The donor label of this sample is uncertain. The chain links TRBV3-1 (or the pseudogene TRBV3-2) to TRBJ2-3; D unresolved. Sequenced: peripheral blood. This CDR3 is CASSPSPFDTQYF. DNA for the CDR3: TGTGCCAGCAGCCCTTCCCCGTTTGATACGCAGTATTTT.